The 17 T cell receptor beta chains below all came from one sample that was sequenced in a study of blood T cell repertoires in COVID-19. The data were produced by immunoSEQ multiplex PCR, yet TCRdb's version contains in-frame clones alone and is incomplete. This table holds approximately 67,000 clones, 90% to 95% found once. Specimen: peripheral blood. These receptors were collected from a human donor in a cohort sampled during active COVID-19.

This rearrangement joins TRBV6-8 to TRBJ2-1; no definite D call. This CDR3 is 14 amino acids long. The V end lost 9 bases, the J end lost 5 bases, and 17 bases lay between the germline ends. Germline CDR1 MNHGY, CDR2 SAAAGT. CDR3 protein: CARTRCGTDNEQFF. In nucleotides, the CDR3 is TGTGCCAGGACTCGTTGCGGAACCGACAATGAGCAGTTCTTC.

This chain links TRBV7-9 with TRBJ2-4; 8 positions match TRBD1. The CDR3 is 13 residues long. Germline V lookup: CDR1 SEHNR, CDR2 FQNEAQ (reference sequence). V trimming: 5 bases; J trimming: 8 bases; junction bases outside the gene matches: 5. CDR3 bases: TGTGCCAGCAGCAAACAGGGGGGCTACATTCAGTACTTC. This encodes CASSKQGGYIQYF.

The chain links TRBV18 to TRBJ1-6, with unresolved D. The CDR3 has 14 amino acids. The germline CDR1 and CDR2 sequences are KGHSH and LQKENI. Trimming removed 3 bases from V and 0 bases from J, with 3 bases in between. The CDR3 sequence: CASSPSSYNSPLHF. The CDR3 DNA reads TGTGCCAGCTCACCGAGCTCCTATAATTCACCCCTCCACTTT.

The CDR3 loop is CASSLVSGATDTQYF. DNA of the CDR3: TGTGCCAGCAGCCTCGTGTCGGGAGCCACAGATACGCAGTATTTT. This chain uses TRBV5-5 with TRBJ2-3; maybe TRBD2 (6 bases). Germline V gene data show CDR1 as SGHKS and CDR2 as YYEKEE (reference sequence). V was clipped by 4 bases and J by 2 bases, with 14 bases between them. CDR3 length: 15 residues.

The J gene is TRBJ2-3, the V gene TRBV6-2 or TRBV6-3; D unclear. V lost 6 bases, J lost 4 bases, and 11 bases lay in between. Germline V CDR1 and CDR2: MNHEY, SVGEGT. This CDR3 has 13 residues. CDR3: CASSSRYADTQYF. As DNA, the CDR3 is TGTGCCAGCAGCTCCAGATACGCAGATACGCAGTATTTT.

Only one count was recorded for this clone. This chain connects TRBV5-1 to TRBJ1-1, with 10 positions matching TRBD1. The length of the CDR3 is 16 residues. V shed 4 bases and J 4 bases; nucleotides not matched to a gene: 10. Germline loops: CDR1 SGHRS, CDR2 YFSETQ. This CDR3 reads CASSPTGTGALTEAFF. The CDR3 DNA is TGCGCCAGCAGCCCCACCGGGACAGGGGCCCTCACTGAAGCTTTCTTT. Supplemented by reference TRBV5-1 and TRBJ1-1, the full variable domain reads KAGVTQTPRYLIKTRGQQVTLSCSPISGHRSVSWYQQTPGQGLQFLFEYFSETQRNKGNFPGRFSGRQFSNSRSEMNVSTLELGDSALYLCASSPTGTGALTEAFFGQGTRLTVV.

This clone appeared once. The genes are TRBV30 and TRBJ1-1; TRBD1 matches 9 bases. This CDR3 contains 16 residues. Trimming at V came to 3 bases and at J to 1 base, leaving 9 bases not matched to a gene. Germline CDR1 reads GTSNPN; CDR2 reads SVGIG (reference sequence). The CDR3 sequence: CAWRVGQGRSNTEAFF. The CDR3 DNA reads as TGTGCCTGGAGGGTCGGACAGGGGCGATCGAACACTGAAGCTTTCTTT.

The rearrangement uses TRBV11-2 and TRBJ2-7, with D maybe TRBD2 (5 bases). With 1 base removed from V and 4 bases from J, the gap between germline ends came to 14 bases. Germline CDR1 SGHAT, CDR2 FQNNGV. The CDR3 covers 15 residues. DNA for the CDR3: TGTGCCAGCAGCTTAGCCCGGGGAGAGACATACGAGCAGTACTTC. Its translation is CASSLARGETYEQYF.

This clone was observed a few times. The chain recombines TRBV5-1 with TRBJ2-7; 8 positions agree with TRBD2. Germline V CDR1 and CDR2: SGHRS, YFSETQ. CDR3 size: 16 residues. With 5 bases clipped from V and 6 bases from J, the junction kept 16 bases outside the gene matches. The CDR3 DNA follows: TGCGCCAGCAGTTCCCTACCGGGACTAGATGTCGGCGAGCAGTACTTC. Translating gives CASSSLPGLDVGEQYF.

V and J are TRBV28 and TRBJ2-7, with D tentatively TRBD1 (6 bases). The length of the CDR3 is 12 residues. Trimming took off 6 bases at V and 2 bases at J, with 8 bases between the two ends. The germline gives CDR1 MDHEN, CDR2 SYDVKM. CDR3 protein: CASRGAAYEQYF. CDR3 in DNA: TGTGCCAGCAGGGGGGCAGCCTACGAGCAGTACTTC.

This chain links TRBV7-2 with TRBJ2-3; possible D gene TRBD1, 6 bases. Per the germline V gene, CDR1 is SGHTA and CDR2 is FQGNSA. The CDR3 has 15 amino acids. Trimming took off 3 bases at V and 1 base at J, with 11 bases between the two ends. The CDR3 sequence: CASSFQGGRTDTQYF. CDR3 in DNA: TGTGCCAGCAGCTTCCAAGGGGGACGCACAGATACGCAGTATTTT. Based on the CDR3 plus reference TRBV7-2 and TRBJ2-3, the full variable domain is GAGVSQSPSNKVTEKGKDVELRCDPISGHTALYWYRQSLGQGLEFLIYFQGNSAPDKSGLPSDRFSAERTGGSVSTLTIQRTQQEDSAVYLCASSFQGGRTDTQYFGPGTRLTVL.

The gene calls are TRBV24-1 and TRBJ2-3, with TRBD1 identical over 10 bases. The CDR3 has 15 amino acids. In germline, CDR1 is KGHDR, CDR2 SFDVKD. With 5 bases clipped from V and 6 bases from J, the junction kept 7 bases outside the gene matches. The chain's CDR3 is CATSVPTGGMDTQYF. In nucleotides, the CDR3 is TGTGCCACCAGTGTCCCGACAGGGGGCATGGATACGCAGTATTTT.

This rearrangement joins TRBV6-5 to TRBJ2-7, with D maybe TRBD1 (8 bases). CDR1 is MNHEY, CDR2 SVGAGI, per germline. V dropped 2 bases and J dropped 2 bases, with 13 bases sitting between them. CDR3 size: 15 residues. For the CDR3, the DNA is TGTGCCAGCAGTTACATACAGGGGGGGGCCTACGAGCAGTACTTC. Protein product: CASSYIQGGAYEQYF.

The V and J genes are TRBV4-3 and TRBJ2-2, with D possibly being TRBD2 (6 bases). Trimming removed 0 bases at V and 2 bases at J, with 10 bases between. Germline assignment: CDR1 LGHNA and CDR2 YSLEER. CDR3 length: 16 residues. The DNA for the CDR3 is TGCGCCAGCAGCCAAGAGTCCGGGAGAAACACCGGGGAGCTGTTTTTT. Translated: CASSQESGRNTGELFF.

The gene calls are TRBV19 and TRBJ1-5; 7 positions match TRBD1. The CDR3 is made up of 14 amino acids. Trimming took 7 bases from V and 4 from J; bases not matched to a gene: 7. Germline CDR1 is LNHDA and CDR2 is SQIVND (reference sequence). In nucleotides, the CDR3 is TGTGCCAGTAAACCGACAGGGTCGAATCAGCCCCAGCATTTT. It specifies CASKPTGSNQPQHF.

V gene TRBV5-8 combines with J gene TRBJ1-1; D is undetermined. This CDR3 has 16 residues. V was trimmed by 4 bases and J by 2 bases, leaving 18 bases between them. The germline V gene encodes CDR1 SGHTS and CDR2 YDEGEE. CDR3 residues: CASSGSRSGFNTEAFF. DNA for the CDR3: TGTGCCAGCAGCGGGAGCAGGTCAGGATTTAACACTGAAGCTTTCTTT. Based on the CDR3 plus reference TRBV5-8 and TRBJ1-1, the full variable domain is EAGVTQSPTHLIKTRGQQATLRCSPISGHTSVYWYQQALGLGLQFLLWYDEGEERNRGNFPPRFSGRQFPNYSSELNVNALELEDSALYLCASSGSRSGFNTEAFFGQGTRLTVV.

The genes are TRBV10-1 and TRBJ2-3, with no clear D. In germline, CDR1 is WNHNN, CDR2 SYGVQD (reference sequence). Trimming cost V 2 bases and J 3 bases, with 6 bases left between them. The CDR3 runs 13 residues. The CDR3 sequence is CASSEVPTDTQYF. The CDR3 DNA follows: TGCGCCAGCAGTGAGGTCCCGACAGATACGCAGTATTTT.